The TCR beta chain under discussion was sequenced for a study of siplizumab effects on memory and regulatory T cells. Method: immunoSEQ multiplex PCR; TCRdb's copy keeps in-frame clones and lacks some. Here the sample spans approximately 100,000 clones, about nine tenths being singletons. The sample comprised CD4+ T cells sorted from blood. The sequence came from a human donor in good health. Some clones in this sample may be carry-over from other donors' samples.

CDR3 coding DNA: TGTGCCAGCAGTGAATTATTCAAAACAGGGGATCAGCCCCAGCATTTT. It translates to CASSELFKTGDQPQHF. J is TRBJ1-5 and V is TRBV6-1, with 7 bases lining up with TRBD1. The CDR3 runs to 16 residues. The junction had 9 bases not matched to a gene; V was cut back by 2 bases and J by 5 bases. The V gene's germline CDR1 is MNHNS and CDR2 SASEGT.